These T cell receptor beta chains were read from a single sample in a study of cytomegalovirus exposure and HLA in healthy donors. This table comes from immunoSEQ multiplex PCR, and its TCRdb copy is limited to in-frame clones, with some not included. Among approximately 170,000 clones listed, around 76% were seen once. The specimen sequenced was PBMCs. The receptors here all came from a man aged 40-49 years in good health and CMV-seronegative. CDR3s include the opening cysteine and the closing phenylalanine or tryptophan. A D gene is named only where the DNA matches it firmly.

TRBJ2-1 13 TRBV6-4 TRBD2 CASANSGSNEQFF
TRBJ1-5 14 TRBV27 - CVSTNTGSNQPQHF
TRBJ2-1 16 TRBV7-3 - CASSSRGRDFANEQFF
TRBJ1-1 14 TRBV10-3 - CAISAAGVNTEAFF
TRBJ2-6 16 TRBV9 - CASSSGQSSGANVLTF
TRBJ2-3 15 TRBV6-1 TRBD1 CASTPGTGGADTQYF
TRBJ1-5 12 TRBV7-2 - CASSMGDQPQHF
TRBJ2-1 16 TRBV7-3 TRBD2 CASSSRLAGEGNEQFF
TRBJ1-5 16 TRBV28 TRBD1 CASTLPGTDFNQPQHF
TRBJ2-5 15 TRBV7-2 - CASSLVGRAQETQYF
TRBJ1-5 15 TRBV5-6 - CASSLGPYSNQPQHF
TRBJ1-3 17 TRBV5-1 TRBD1 CASSLVTGGAPGNTIYF
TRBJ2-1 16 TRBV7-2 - CASSLSWGELRNEQFF
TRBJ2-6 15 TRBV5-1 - CASRLGGTGANGLTF
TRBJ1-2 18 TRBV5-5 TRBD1 CASALGGGTGVFGYGYTF
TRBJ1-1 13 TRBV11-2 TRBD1 CASSRQGAAEAFF
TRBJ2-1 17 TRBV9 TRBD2 CASSVLSGGRANVEQFF
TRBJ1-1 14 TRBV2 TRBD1 CARRGPGMNTEAFF
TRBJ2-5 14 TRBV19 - CASNPAAGQETQYF
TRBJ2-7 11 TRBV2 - CASTSLYEQYF
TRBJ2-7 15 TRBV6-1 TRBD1 CASSVVSGGGYEQYF
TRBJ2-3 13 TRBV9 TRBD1 CASSSGQGSTQYF
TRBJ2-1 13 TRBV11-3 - CASSLDGDNEQFF
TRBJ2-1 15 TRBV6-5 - CASSSGTYDYNEQFF
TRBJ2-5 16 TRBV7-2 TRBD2 CASSFWSSGVQETQYF
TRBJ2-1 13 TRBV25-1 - CASSTGPYGEQFF
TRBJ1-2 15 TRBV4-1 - CASSQEETFNYGYTF
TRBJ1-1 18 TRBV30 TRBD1 CAWSTTSGTGGLWNVAFF
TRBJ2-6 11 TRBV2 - CAGTGANVLTF
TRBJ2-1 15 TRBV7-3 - CASSPQMGPYNEQFF
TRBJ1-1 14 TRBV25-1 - CASSELSQNTEAFF
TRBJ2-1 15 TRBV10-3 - CAINTVQGLNNEQFF
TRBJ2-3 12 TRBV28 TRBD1 CASDRGTDTQYF
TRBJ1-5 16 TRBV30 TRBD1 CASRDRERGSNQPQHF
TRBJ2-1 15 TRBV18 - CASSPSLLALNEQFF